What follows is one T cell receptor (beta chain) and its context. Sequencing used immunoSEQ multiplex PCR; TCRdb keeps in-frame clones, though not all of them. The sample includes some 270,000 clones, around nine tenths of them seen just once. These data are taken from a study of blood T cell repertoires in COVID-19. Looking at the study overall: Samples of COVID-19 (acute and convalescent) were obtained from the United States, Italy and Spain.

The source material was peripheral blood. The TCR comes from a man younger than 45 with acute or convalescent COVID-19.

Written as DNA, the CDR3 is TGTGCCAGCATCCCTAGCGGGGGGGCCGCCGGGGAGCTGTTTTTT. Its protein product is CASIPSGGAAGELFF. The V gene is TRBV28, the J gene TRBJ2-2, with TRBD2 matching 12 bases. The germline V gene encodes CDR1 MDHEN and CDR2 SYDVKM. The J segment lost 6 bases and the V segment lost 7 bases, leaving 6 bases of the junction unmatched. The CDR3 consists of 15 residues.